This TCR beta chain was found in a study of blood T cell repertoires in COVID-19. Study-wide background: Acute and convalescent COVID-19 specimens originated in the United States, Italy and Spain. T cells, B-cell-depleted T cells, or PBMCs provided the cDNA or gDNA that served as material.

In the authors' workflow: Counts of nucleated cells, estimated from reference gene primer amplification, were obtained. TCRdb keeps only in-frame clones here, not all; method: immunoSEQ multiplex PCR. The V and J calls and clone size were taken over from that table, and D and trimming were inferred from the DNA. The sample consists of 150,000 to 200,000 clones, 75% to 80% of them appearing once. Germline V gives CDR1 SGHKS, CDR2 YYEKEE (reference sequence). Unmatched junction bases numbered 12, after V lost 3 bases and J lost 1 base. The CDR3 loop spans 17 amino acids. This receptor was taken from an elderly woman with acute or convalescent COVID-19. The chain joins TRBV5-5 to TRBJ1-2, with 7 bases fitting TRBD1. Input material: peripheral blood. CDR3 nucleotides: TGTGCCAGCAGCTCGCAGTCAGCAGGGGGTAGTAACTATGGCTACACCTTC. Translated, it gives CASSSQSAGGSNYGYTF.